These 15 T cell receptor beta chains originate from one sample sequenced in a study of blood T cell repertoires in COVID-19. The protocol was immunoSEQ multiplex PCR, while the TCRdb copy is restricted to in-frame clones and leaves out a portion. The sample shows some 66,000 clones, 82% of them seen only once. Source material: peripheral blood. The receptor set was obtained from a man in his sixties with acute or convalescent COVID-19.

The CDR3 sequence: CASSQVGAAGEYNEQFF. CDR3 in DNA: TGCGCCAGCAGCCAAGTAGGCGCAGCGGGGGAGTACAATGAGCAGTTCTTC. The chain carries TRBV4-1 and TRBJ2-1; TRBD2 agrees at 8 bases. This CDR3 spans 17 amino acids. Trimming cost V 1 base and J 4 bases; bases outside gene matches: 9. Germline V CDR1 and CDR2: MGHRA, YSYEKL.

This rearrangement joins TRBV5-5 to TRBJ2-3; a weak D match, TRBD1 (6 bases). This CDR3 spans 16 amino acids. Per germline, CDR1 SGHKS and CDR2 YYEKEE (reference sequence). Trimming left V 0 bases short and J 1 base short, with 12 bases between. The CDR3 nucleotides are TGTGCCAGCAGCTTGGACAGGGTCGGGGGCACAGATACGCAGTATTTT. Its protein product is CASSLDRVGGTDTQYF.

V gene TRBV30 combines with J gene TRBJ1-6; a possible D gene is TRBD1 (6 bases). The CDR3 extends over 13 amino acids. Germline assignment: CDR1 GTSNPN and CDR2 SVGIG (reference sequence). V lost 2 bases, J lost 10 bases, and 12 bases lay in between. CDR3 nucleotide sequence: TGTGCCTGGAGTCCCCCAGGGGAATCACCCCTCCACTTT. Its protein product is CAWSPPGESPLHF. The full variable domain, in which reference TRBV30 and TRBJ1-6 provide the parts outside the CDR3, is SQTIHQWPATLVQPVGSPLSLECTVEGTSNPNLYWYRQAAGRGLQLLFYSVGIGQISSEVPQNLSASRPQDRQFILSSKKLLLSDSGFYLCAWSPPGESPLHFGNGTRLTVT.

V gene TRBV7-9 combines with J gene TRBJ1-1; tentative D call: TRBD1 (6 bases). Trimming pared 6 bases from V and 0 bases from J, leaving 11 bases between. Germline V CDR1 and CDR2: SEHNR, FQNEAQ (reference sequence). This CDR3 spans 14 amino acids. Written as DNA, the CDR3 is TGTGCCAGCAGACCAACAGGGATGAACACTGAAGCTTTCTTT. Translating it yields CASRPTGMNTEAFF.

This clone has just one count. The chain joins TRBV3-1 (or the pseudogene TRBV3-2) to TRBJ2-5; 7 bases are shared with TRBD2. The CDR3 runs to 17 residues. With 1 base clipped from V and 4 bases from J, the junction kept 12 bases outside the gene matches. The V gene's germline CDR1 is LGHDT and CDR2 YNNKEL (reference sequence). DNA for the CDR3: TGTGCCAGCAGCCAAGGCCCGCTGACTGGGGGGGTAGAGACCCAGTACTTC. It yields the protein CASSQGPLTGGVETQYF.

V and J are TRBV27 and TRBJ2-7; 10 bases map to TRBD1. CDR1 and CDR2 (germline): MNHEY, SMNVEV (reference sequence). Germline trimming cut 2 bases from V and 6 bases from J; bases unmatched to any gene: 7. The CDR3 runs 15 residues. CDR3 in amino acids: CASSLTTGQGGEQYF. Written as DNA, the CDR3 is TGTGCCAGCAGTTTAACGACCGGACAGGGGGGCGAGCAGTACTTC.

This rearrangement joins TRBV5-6 to TRBJ1-2, with D maybe TRBD1 (5 bases). The germline V and J ends were trimmed by 3 bases and 4 bases, with 13 bases remaining between them. Germline-derived CDR1 and CDR2 are SGHDT and YYEEEE. This CDR3 has 14 amino acids. The CDR3 nucleotides read TGTGCCAGCAGCTACCCGCGGGGACTCTATGGCTACACCTTC. It is translated as CASSYPRGLYGYTF.

The gene calls are TRBV6-5 and TRBJ1-2; D possibly corresponds to TRBD1 (6 bases). This CDR3 has 13 residues. The ends were cut back, 2 bases at V and 4 bases at J, with 8 bases in the middle. From germline, CDR1 is MNHEY and CDR2 SVGAGI. The CDR3 DNA reads TGTGCCAGCAGTTACGGGGGCGGCTATGGCTACACCTTC. It translates to CASSYGGGYGYTF.

The V gene is TRBV19, the J gene TRBJ2-7, with D possibly TRBD2 on 6 matching bases. Trimming took 4 bases from V and 4 from J, leaving 17 bases between them. CDR3 length: 15 residues. Germline loops: CDR1 LNHDA, CDR2 SQIVND (reference sequence). CDR3 nucleotides: TGTGCCAGTAGTACTACTTTCGCGGGACGTTACGAGCAGTACTTC. Amino acids: CASSTTFAGRYEQYF.

This clone has just a few counts. The chain couples TRBV20-1 to TRBJ1-3; 7 nucleotides align to TRBD1. The germline CDR1 and CDR2 sequences are DFQATT and SNEGSKA (reference sequence). This CDR3 has 14 residues. V lost 3 bases, J lost 4 bases, and 6 bases stayed unmatched. The chain's CDR3 is CSASAGTVGNTIYF. The CDR3 DNA sequence: TGCAGTGCTAGTGCGGGGACAGTAGGAAACACCATATATTTT.

The chain combines TRBV7-9 with TRBJ2-7; TRBD1 matches at 10 bases. J lost 2 bases, V lost 8 bases, and 9 bases had no gene match. The CDR3 runs 15 residues. The germline V gene has CDR1 SEHNR and CDR2 FQNEAQ (reference sequence). The CDR3 reads CASGTGEIATYEQYF. CDR3 DNA: TGTGCCAGCGGGACAGGGGAGATTGCGACCTACGAGCAGTACTTC.

This clone was counted between two and nine times. The CDR3 is CASSISGVTSGNTIYF. CDR3 nucleotides: TGTGCCAGCAGCATTAGCGGGGTAACCTCTGGAAACACCATATATTTT. The chain carries TRBV11-2 and TRBJ1-3; D unresolved. The CDR3 is made up of 16 amino acids. Trimming took 5 bases from V and 0 from J, leaving 14 bases between them. CDR1 SGHAT and CDR2 FQNNGV come from the germline V gene.

The rearrangement links TRBV10-2 to TRBJ2-5; 10 positions match TRBD2. Germline V lookup: CDR1 WSHSY, CDR2 SAAADI. V was clipped by 6 bases and J by 0 bases; unmatched bases: 4. The CDR3 extends over 15 amino acids. CDR3 loop: CASRGTSANQETQYF. The CDR3 nucleotides are TGCGCCAGCAGGGGGACTAGCGCAAACCAAGAGACCCAGTACTTC.

This chain connects TRBV10-2 to TRBJ1-1, with TRBD1 identical over 10 bases. In germline, CDR1 is WSHSY, CDR2 SAAADI. V shed 7 bases, J shed 1 base, and the junction held 6 bases outside the gene matches. The length of the CDR3 is 15 residues. The CDR3 protein is CASTGTGVGNTEAFF. Written as DNA, the CDR3 is TGCGCCAGCACCGGGACAGGGGTGGGGAACACTGAAGCTTTCTTT.

This sequence joins TRBV10-3 and TRBJ1-3; D call uncertain. The V gene lost 4 bases and the J gene lost 1 base, with 8 bases spanning the gap. Germline V gene lookup returns CDR1 ENHRY and CDR2 SYGVKD. CDR3 length equals 14 residues. CDR3 amino acids: CAISAAVSGNTIYF. The CDR3 bases are TGTGCCATCAGTGCTGCGGTTTCTGGAAACACCATATATTTT.